The clone carrying this T cell receptor beta chain was counted a single time. Antigen specificity is unknown. This CDR3 is built from 15 residues. The germline gives CDR1 SNHLY, CDR2 FYNNEI. J lost 7 bases, V lost 8 bases, and 8 bases had no gene match. This entry is derived from a study of vaccination and CD4 T cells after COVID-19. On the study more broadly: The convalescents were made up of six males and four females, two of whom were Hispanic.

Cultured CD4+ T cell DNA was sequenced using the Oncomine TCR Beta short-read assay. Each CDR3 protein is one row after TCRdb ran MiXCR on the PCR reads. Seen here are approximately 20,000 distinct CDR3 sequences, approximately 52% observed once, and the top ten hold approximately 9.9%. Treatment meaning: approximately 11-day PBMC culture with coronavirus spike peptide pools or control peptides (ViraFEST assay). This chain uses TRBV2 with TRBJ1-6; 10 nucleotides match TRBD1. The source material was CD4+ T cells from blood, cultured in vitro. This TCR was sampled from a human donor who had recovered from COVID-19. CDR3 nucleotides: TGTGCCAGCGCTCCGACAGGGGGCGAGAATTCACCCCTCCACTTT. Translating it yields CASAPTGGENSPLHF.